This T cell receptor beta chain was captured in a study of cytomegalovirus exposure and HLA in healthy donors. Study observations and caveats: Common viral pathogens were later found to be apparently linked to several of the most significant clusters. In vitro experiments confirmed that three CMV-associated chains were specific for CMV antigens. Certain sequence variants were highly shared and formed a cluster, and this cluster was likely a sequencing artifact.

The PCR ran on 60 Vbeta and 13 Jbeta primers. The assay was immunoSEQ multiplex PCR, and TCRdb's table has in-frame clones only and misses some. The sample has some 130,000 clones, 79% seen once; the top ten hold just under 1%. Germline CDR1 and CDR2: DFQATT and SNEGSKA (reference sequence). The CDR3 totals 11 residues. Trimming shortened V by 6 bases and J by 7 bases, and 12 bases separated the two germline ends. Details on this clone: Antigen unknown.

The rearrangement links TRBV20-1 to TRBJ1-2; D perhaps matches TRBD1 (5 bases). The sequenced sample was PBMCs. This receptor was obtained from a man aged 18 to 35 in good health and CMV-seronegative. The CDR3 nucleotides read TGCAGTGCCTTCTCTAGGGGTGGCTACACCTTC. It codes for CSAFSRGGYTF.